These T cell receptor beta chains were read from a single sample in a study of blood T cell repertoires in COVID-19. Some clones are missing from TCRdb's copy, which holds only in-frame ones; the method was immunoSEQ multiplex PCR. The table has 55,000 to 75,000 clones, approximately 84% seen once; the top ten hold roughly 9.3%. Sequencing input: peripheral blood. These receptors came from a man aged 80 or over with COVID-19, enrolled during active disease. Each CDR3 is given with its conserved first and last residue. A D gene is named only where the DNA matches it firmly. Clone size is given for some rows only: seen once, a few or many times, or a class if the clone is expanded.

V gene	D gene	clone size	J gene	CDR3 DNA	CDR3 protein
TRBV9	TRBD1	-	TRBJ1-1	TGTGCCAGCAGCCGGACAGGGGCGGACACTGAAGCTTTCTTT	CASSRTGADTEAFF
TRBV11-3	-	-	TRBJ2-5	TGTGCCAGCAGCCAACAACCCTTCCCGCCGCTGGAGACCCAGTACTTC	CASSQQPFPPLETQYF
TRBV30	TRBD1	-	TRBJ1-1	TGTGCCTGGAGTCCGATGACAGGGTGGAACACTGAAGCTTTCTTT	CAWSPMTGWNTEAFF
TRBV7-2	-	-	TRBJ2-3	TGTGCCAGCAGCGAGACTACTCATACGCAGTATTTT	CASSETTHTQYF
TRBV7-2	TRBD1	-	TRBJ1-3	TGTGCCAGCAGCTCGTTAGTACAGGGGGCTGGAAACACCATATATTTT	CASSSLVQGAGNTIYF
TRBV3-1/TRBV3-2	TRBD1	-	TRBJ1-4	TGTGCCAGCAGCCAAGATGGGGGACAGGAAAAACTGTTTTTT	CASSQDGGQEKLFF
TRBV5-4	TRBD1	-	TRBJ2-2	TGTGCCAGCAACCCGGACAGGGCACCTACCGGGGAGCTGTTTTTT	CASNPDRAPTGELFF
TRBV7-2	-	-	TRBJ1-1	TGTGCCAGCAGCTCGGGGCTTACAGGGTTGAGTGAAGCTTTCTTT	CASSSGLTGLSEAFF
TRBV27	TRBD1	-	TRBJ1-4	TGTGCCAGCAGTTCATACCCCCGGGGAAGGGGGCATCGGTCGACTAATGAAAAACTGTTTTTT	CASSSYPRGRGHRSTNEKLFF
TRBV29-1	-	once	TRBJ1-2	TGCAGCGTCGAGAGGGAAGCCTATGGCTACACCTTC	CSVEREAYGYTF
TRBV12-1	-	-	TRBJ2-5	TGTGCCAGCAGTCGCCGAAGATTAGGGCGCGGGAGTGAGACCCAGTACTTC	CASSRRRLGRGSETQYF
TRBV9	TRBD1	-	TRBJ1-6	TGTGCCAGCAGCTACGACAGGGATTCACCCCTCCACTTT	CASSYDRDSPLHF
TRBV19	TRBD1	-	TRBJ1-1	TGTGCCAGTAGTGCCCGACAGGGCTTGGGGGACACTGAAGCTTTCTTT	CASSARQGLGDTEAFF
TRBV19	-	once	TRBJ2-3	TGTGCCAGTAGTACGTCTCTTCTAGGCACAGATACGCAGTATTTT	CASSTSLLGTDTQYF
TRBV7-9	-	-	TRBJ2-7	TGTGCCAGCAGCGCGGGGCCCGAGCAGTACTTC	CASSAGPEQYF
TRBV6-2/TRBV6-3	TRBD1	-	TRBJ2-1	TGTGCCAGCAGTGATATGGGACAGGTCGGGAACAATGAGCAGTTCTTC	CASSDMGQVGNNEQFF
TRBV5-4	-	once	TRBJ1-6	TGTGCCAGCAGCCTCGTGTCCTCCGGAGGGGCAAGTTCACCCCTCCACTTT	CASSLVSSGGASSPLHF
TRBV6-4	-	-	TRBJ2-1	TGTGCCAGCAGTCCCCGGTCAGGGGCCTACAATGAGCAGTTCTTC	CASSPRSGAYNEQFF
TRBV18	-	-	TRBJ2-1	TGTGCCAGCTCACCGCAAAGGGGGCAGTTCTTC	CASSPQRGQFF
TRBV3-1/TRBV3-2	-	-	TRBJ1-2	TGTGCCAGCAGCCAAGACAGGAACCCTCGGTATGGCTACACCTTC	CASSQDRNPRYGYTF
TRBV5-6	TRBD1	once	TRBJ1-6	TGTGCCAGCATCGAGACAGGGGCGGATTCACCCCTCCACTTT	CASIETGADSPLHF
TRBV7-6	-	few	TRBJ2-2	TGTGCCAGCAGCTTCAAGGCCGGGGTCACCGGGGAGCTGTTTTTT	CASSFKAGVTGELFF
TRBV4-3	-	-	TRBJ1-2	TGCGCCAGCAGCCAAGGCCCTCCGGACACAAACTATGGCTACACCTTC	CASSQGPPDTNYGYTF
TRBV18	-	-	TRBJ2-5	TGTGCCAGCCTCACCACCTTCAGTCAAGAGACCCAGTACTTC	CASLTTFSQETQYF
TRBV30	TRBD1	-	TRBJ2-3	TGTGCCTGGAACCCCTGGGACAGGGGAGCAGATACGCAGTATTTT	CAWNPWDRGADTQYF
TRBV2	TRBD2	-	TRBJ2-7	TGTGCCAGCAGCCCTCTAGCGGCCGGCGCGGTGGAGTACTTC	CASSPLAAGAVEYF
TRBV9	-	few	TRBJ2-1	TGTGCCAGCAGCGCGGTCGGGGGAGCTGGATACAATGAGCAGTTCTTC	CASSAVGGAGYNEQFF
TRBV27	-	-	TRBJ1-1	TGTGCCAGCAGCCCCCAACAGGCCTTGAACACTGAAGCTTTCTTT	CASSPQQALNTEAFF
TRBV6-6	-	once	TRBJ1-3	TGTGCCAGCAGTTCTAACTCTGGAAACACCATATATTTT	CASSSNSGNTIYF
TRBV20-1	-	-	TRBJ1-5	TGCAGTGCTAGTTTTTTTGGACAGCTCAATCAGCCCCAGCATTTT	CSASFFGQLNQPQHF
TRBV7-2	TRBD2	-	TRBJ2-1	TGTGCCAGCAGGACCGGCTCTGCGGGAGGAACAGGGGAGCAGTTCTTC	CASRTGSAGGTGEQFF
TRBV11-3	-	-	TRBJ2-1	TGTGCCAGCAGCGGTGTTGCGGGCTACAATGAGCAGTTCTTC	CASSGVAGYNEQFF
TRBV19	-	few	TRBJ2-2	TGTGCCAGTAGTATAAACAGCGGAGAGAACACCGGGGAGCTGTTTTTT	CASSINSGENTGELFF
TRBV6-1	-	-	TRBJ2-1	TGTGCCAGCAATGAAGGGGGGGTCGGAAAGCAGTTCTTC	CASNEGGVGKQFF
TRBV10-3	TRBD1	-	TRBJ1-2	TGTGCCATCACTCCGCGGACAGGGTCCTATGGCTACACCTTC	CAITPRTGSYGYTF
TRBV10-3	TRBD2	-	TRBJ2-1	TGTGCCATCCGGGCTAGCGGGGGTCTGGATGAGCAGTTCTTC	CAIRASGGLDEQFF
TRBV25-1	TRBD1	-	TRBJ2-1	TGTGCCAGCAGTGTGGGACAGAGGCAGTTCTTC	CASSVGQRQFF
TRBV5-1	-	-	TRBJ2-3	TGCGCCAGCAGCTTGGACAGGGCGAGCACAGATACGCAGTATTTT	CASSLDRASTDTQYF
TRBV19	-	-	TRBJ1-4	TGTGCCAGTAGTATCGATTCGGGGTGGAGCGGTACCGAAAAACTGTTTTTT	CASSIDSGWSGTEKLFF
TRBV27	TRBD1	few	TRBJ1-6	TGTGCCAGCAGTCGGGGACAGGGCTTTTCACCCCTCCACTTT	CASSRGQGFSPLHF
TRBV7-3	TRBD2	-	TRBJ2-5	TGTGCCAGCAGTCCGCGGGGGGGATTGTCCGAGACCCAGTACTTC	CASSPRGGLSETQYF
TRBV28	TRBD1	-	TRBJ1-2	TGTGCCAGCAGTTTCGGGGGTGGGACAGGGGACTATGGCTACACCTTC	CASSFGGGTGDYGYTF
TRBV3-1/TRBV3-2	TRBD1	-	TRBJ1-5	TGTGCCAGCAGCCCCTCAGGGACAGGGGCCCAGCCCCAGCATTTT	CASSPSGTGAQPQHF
TRBV5-1	-	-	TRBJ1-6	TGCGCCAGCAGCTTGGCCAGCTCCTATAATTCACCCCTCCACTTT	CASSLASSYNSPLHF
TRBV4-3	-	-	TRBJ1-4	TGCGCCAGCAGCCAGGGGGGGGCGCAAGAAAAACTGTTTTTT	CASSQGGAQEKLFF
TRBV24-1	TRBD1	-	TRBJ1-1	TGTGCCACTTCGGGACAGACGATGAACACTGAAGCTTTCTTT	CATSGQTMNTEAFF
TRBV11-3	-	-	TRBJ2-2	TGTGCCAGCAGCTCGGGTACGGCTACCGGGGAGCTGTTTTTT	CASSSGTATGELFF
TRBV5-4	-	-	TRBJ2-1	TGTGCCAGCAGCCCCAGGCGACTAAACCCCGATGAGCAGTTCTTC	CASSPRRLNPDEQFF
TRBV24-1	TRBD1	-	TRBJ2-5	TGTGCCACCAGTGATTTACCAGGGGGAGAGACCCAGTACTTC	CATSDLPGGETQYF
TRBV28	TRBD1	-	TRBJ1-2	TGTGCCACCCCCAACCGAGGGGGCGATGGCTACACCTTC	CATPNRGGDGYTF
TRBV28	-	few	TRBJ1-1	TGTGCCAGCAGACAAAGCGGGAAGGGTATGAACACTGAAGCTTTCTTT	CASRQSGKGMNTEAFF
TRBV30	TRBD1	-	TRBJ1-6	TGTGCCTGGGAGACAGGGAATCATTCACCCCTCCACTTT	CAWETGNHSPLHF
TRBV7-8	-	-	TRBJ1-2	TGTGCCAGCAGCCCGAGGGGGGGGAGCGGCTACACCTTC	CASSPRGGSGYTF
TRBV9	TRBD1	-	TRBJ1-2	TGTGCCAGCAGCGGGGACCGGGGGACAGGGGCCGTCTATGGCTACACCTTC	CASSGDRGTGAVYGYTF
TRBV27	-	-	TRBJ2-5	TGTGCCAGCAGTTTATCCCCTACTCGGGGAGAGACCCAGTACTTC	CASSLSPTRGETQYF